This T cell receptor beta chain was profiled in a study of PD-L1 blockade in urothelial cancer. Study context: Earlier, patients had received 0 to 3 chemotherapy regimens. Blood was evaluated 3 weeks (second dose) and 6 weeks after therapy began.

This CDR3 has 17 residues. The germline V gene has CDR1 SGHRS and CDR2 YFSETQ. V trimming: 0 bases; J trimming: 4 bases; junction bases outside the gene matches: 7. A note on this clone: The antigen is unknown.

Documented time point: pretreatment peripheral blood. The data were produced by immunoSEQ multiplex PCR, yet TCRdb's version contains in-frame clones alone and is incomplete. Of about 87,000 clones listed, 70% to 90% are singletons. Study observations and caveats: In blood sampled pretreatment, TCR clonality below the median predicted better survival.

Sequencing used PBMCs, obtained around atezolizumab (anti-PD-L1) treatment. The receptor's source is an elderly woman with urothelial cancer. The chain recombines TRBV5-1 with TRBJ2-6, with 7 bases fitting TRBD2. CDR3: CASSLVAGEAGANVLTF. DNA of the CDR3: TGCGCCAGCAGCTTGGTTGCGGGAGAAGCGGGGGCCAACGTCCTGACTTTC.